Listed below are T cell receptor beta chains from one sample, sequenced in a study of glioma-infiltrating T cells. TCRdb itself ran the multiplex PCR reads through MiXCR, one entry per CDR3 protein. This repertoire shows about 110,000 distinct CDR3 sequences, 25% to 30% found once; its top ten account for approximately 35%. Sequenced material: glioma tissue, nonneoplastic brain tissue, or PBMCs (not recorded which). The receptors originated from a human donor with low-grade glioma or glioblastoma, undergoing nonglioma brain surgery, or in good health (not recorded which). Each CDR3 is given with its conserved first and last residue. A D gene is named only where the DNA matches it firmly. Part of the rows lack a size; the others show once, few, many or a class for expanded clones.

V gene: TRBV6-1
D gene: NA
clone size: NA
J gene: TRBJ2-1
CDR3 protein: CASSFLSYYNEKFF
CDR3 DNA: TGTGCCAGCAGTTTCCTGAGCTACTACAATGAGAAGTTCTTC

V gene: TRBV4-3
D gene: NA
clone size: NA
J gene: TRBJ1-5
CDR3 protein: CASSSQVNQPQHF
CDR3 DNA: TGCGCCAGCAGTTCGCAGGTAAATCAGCCCCAGCATTTT

V gene: TRBV15
D gene: NA
clone size: many
J gene: TRBJ2-7
CDR3 protein: CATSGSGTASSYEQYF
CDR3 DNA: TGTGCCACCAGCGGGTCCGGGACCGCGAGCTCCTACGAGCAGTACTTC

V gene: TRBV5-1
D gene: NA
clone size: NA
J gene: TRBJ2-7
CDR3 protein: CASSLGLDINEQYF
CDR3 DNA: TGCGCCAGCAGCTTGGGACTAGATATAAACGAGCAGTACTTC

V gene: TRBV5-1
D gene: NA
clone size: NA
J gene: TRBJ1-1
CDR3 protein: CASSLVPPPQIEAFF
CDR3 DNA: TGCGCCAGCAGCTTGGTTCCCCCTCCGCAGATTGAAGCTTTCTTT

V gene: TRBV4-2
D gene: TRBD1
clone size: many
J gene: TRBJ2-1
CDR3 protein: CASSPPGTGPNEQFF
CDR3 DNA: TGTGCCAGCAGCCCCCCCGGGACAGGTCCCAATGAGCAGTTCTTC

V gene: TRBV29-1
D gene: NA
clone size: many
J gene: TRBJ2-7
CDR3 protein: CSVEQGYEQYF
CDR3 DNA: TGCAGCGTTGAACAGGGCTACGAGCAGTACTTC

V gene: TRBV4-3
D gene: TRBD2
clone size: many
J gene: TRBJ2-4
CDR3 protein: CASSPSGGHGNIQYF
CDR3 DNA: TGCGCCAGCAGCCCCAGCGGGGGGCACGGGAACATTCAGTACTTC

V gene: TRBV4-3
D gene: NA
clone size: many
J gene: TRBJ1-1
CDR3 protein: CASSQDVSVNTEAFF
CDR3 DNA: TGCGCCAGCAGCCAAGACGTAAGCGTGAACACTGAAGCTTTCTTT

V gene: TRBV6-1
D gene: TRBD1
clone size: many
J gene: TRBJ1-6
CDR3 protein: CASSITGGSYNSPLHF
CDR3 DNA: TGTGCCAGCAGTATCACAGGGGGTTCCTATAATTCACCCCTCCACTTT

V gene: TRBV29-1
D gene: NA
clone size: NA
J gene: TRBJ1-2
CDR3 protein: CSSGPDLYTF
CDR3 DNA: TGCAGCTCAGGACCGGACCTCTACACCTTC

V gene: TRBV4-2
D gene: NA
clone size: many
J gene: TRBJ2-7
CDR3 protein: CASSQEIAGQAYEQYF
CDR3 DNA: TGTGCCAGCAGCCAAGAAATAGCCGGACAAGCCTACGAGCAGTACTTC

V gene: TRBV11-2
D gene: NA
clone size: NA
J gene: TRBJ1-1
CDR3 protein: CASSRGMSTEAFF
CDR3 DNA: TGTGCCAGCAGCCGGGGGATGAGTACTGAAGCTTTCTTT